This T cell receptor beta chain was identified during a study of T cell responses to AZD1222 COVID-19 vaccine. Study-wide background: Samples with a second dose at about 4 or about 12 weeks were pooled together.

The CDR3 has 14 amino acids. Trimming cost V 8 bases and J 15 bases; bases outside gene matches: 16. Germline V gene data show CDR1 as MDHEN and CDR2 as SYDVKM. Sequencing was performed with immunoSEQ multiplex PCR; in TCRdb, only in-frame clones are kept and a portion is missing. The data contain approximately 110,000 clones, about 90% of them singletons. The material sequenced was peripheral blood, taken on day 0 of AZD1222 vaccination. This chain joins TRBV28 and TRBJ1-6, with 7 positions matching TRBD1. The clonotype originates from an adult in good health. DNA of the CDR3: TGTGCCAGCGGGACAGCCCAACTCCAAAGGGACCTCCACTTT. Its translation: CASGTAQLQRDLHF. The entire variable domain, with the rest obtained from reference TRBV28 and TRBJ1-6, is as follows: DVKVTQSSRYLVKRTGEKVFLECVQDMDHENMFWYRQDPGLGLRLIYFSYDVKMKEKGDIPEGYSVSREKKERFSLILESASTNQTSMYLCASGTAQLQRDLHFGNGTRLTVT.